These 32 T cell receptor beta chains were all obtained from the same sample, sequenced in a study of CD8 T cells in ankylosing spondylitis. TCRdb re-derived calls from the 5' RACE reads in MiXCR, one entry per CDR3 protein. Among 200,000 to 250,000 distinct CDR3 sequences listed, more than 25% were seen once. The sequenced sample was blood, either unsorted or a sorted T cell fraction (not recorded which). These receptors all stem from a male donor with ankylosing spondylitis or in good health (not recorded which).

The chain couples TRBV29-1 to TRBJ2-3; no definite D call. Looked up from germline, CDR1 is SQVTM and CDR2 is ANQGSEA. V was pared by 5 bases and J by 0 bases, with 3 bases between. This CDR3 is 11 amino acids long. CDR3 in DNA: TGCAGCGTTTTCAGCACAGATACGCAGTATTTT. Translating it yields CSVFSTDTQYF.

As for this clonotype: A much larger clone is a single base away; this may be a read error. The chain joins TRBV4-3 to TRBJ2-7, with TRBD1 matching over 10 bases. The CDR3 loop spans 17 amino acids. CDR1 is LGHNA, CDR2 YSLEER, per germline. The CDR3 coding sequence is TGCGCCAGCAGCCAAGAAACGGGACAGGGGATCCCCTACAAGCAGTACTTC. It translates to CASSQETGQGIPYKQYF.

This clonotype was picked up many times. The V gene is TRBV20-1, the J gene TRBJ2-3, with TRBD2 identical over 8 bases. Trimming cost V 2 bases and J 1 base; bases outside gene matches: 8. The CDR3 covers 16 residues. The V gene's germline CDR1 is DFQATT and CDR2 SNEGSKA (reference sequence). CDR3 region: CSARRSPGGRTDTQYF. The DNA for the CDR3 is TGCAGTGCTAGACGCAGCCCGGGAGGGCGCACAGATACGCAGTATTTT.

The CDR3 sequence: CASSPGRGTQYF. As DNA, the CDR3 is TGTGCCAGCAGCCCGGGCCGGGGGACCCAGTACTTC. The chain combines TRBV12-3 or TRBV12-4 with TRBJ2-5, with a weak D call TRBD2 (5 bases). The CDR3 loop spans 12 amino acids. Trimming pared 6 bases from V and 7 bases from J, leaving 12 bases between.

The chain carries TRBV7-2 and TRBJ1-2, with no clear D. Per germline, CDR1 SGHTA and CDR2 FQGNSA. The CDR3 spans 12 residues. V shed 1 base and J shed 6 bases, with 6 bases lying between them. The CDR3 DNA reads TGTGCCAGCAGCTTAGATCGGGATGGCTACACCTTC. Translating it yields CASSLDRDGYTF.

The V gene is TRBV20-1, the J gene TRBJ2-7; 9 nucleotides match TRBD1. The CDR3 contains 14 residues. Trimming took 4 bases from V and 3 from J; bases not matched to a gene: 7. Per the germline V gene, CDR1 is DFQATT and CDR2 is SNEGSKA (reference sequence). Written as DNA, the CDR3 is TGCAGTGCTACTGACCTGACAGGGGGCTACGAGCAGTACTTC. This codes for CSATDLTGGYEQYF.

CDR3 residues: CSARTTTRTYEQYF. For the CDR3, the DNA is TGCAGTGCTAGAACCACGACTAGAACCTACGAGCAGTACTTC. The rearrangement joins TRBV20-1 to TRBJ2-7; D might be TRBD2 (6 bases). This CDR3 region has 14 residues. The germline V gene encodes CDR1 DFQATT and CDR2 SNEGSKA (reference sequence). The V end lost 2 bases, the J end lost 2 bases, and 13 bases lay between the germline ends.

This clonotype was recorded at least ten times. This chain joins TRBV12-3 or TRBV12-4 and TRBJ1-5; perhaps TRBD1 as D (5 bases). The CDR3 consists of 15 residues. Trimming left V 5 bases short and J 4 bases short, with 15 bases between. CDR3 DNA sequence: TGTGCCAGCAGTAAAAGGGGCCCGCTTAATCAGCCCCAGCATTTT. It specifies CASSKRGPLNQPQHF.

The table lists this clonotype with many counts. The rearrangement links TRBV11-2 to TRBJ2-3; D is unresolved. Trimming took 4 bases from V and 7 from J, leaving 6 bases between them. CDR3 length equals 11 residues. CDR1 is SGHAT, CDR2 FQNNGV, per germline. The CDR3 nucleotides are TGTGCCAGCAGCTCGAGTTATACGCAGTATTTT. It is translated as CASSSSYTQYF. The full variable domain, completed using reference TRBV11-2 and TRBJ2-3, is EAGVAQSPRYKIIEKRQSVAFWCNPISGHATLYWYQQILGQGPKLLIQFQNNGVVDDSQLPKDRFSAERLKGVDSTLKIQPAKLEDSAVYLCASSSSYTQYFGPGTRLTVL.

The chain carries TRBV2 and TRBJ2-5; TRBD2 is a possible D gene (6 bases). The CDR3 contains 15 residues. In germline, CDR1 is SNHLY, CDR2 FYNNEI. Trimming cost V 7 bases and J 2 bases, with 17 bases left between them. CDR3 sequence: CASNFRLDYQETQYF. CDR3 coding DNA: TGTGCCAGCAATTTTCGCCTGGACTATCAAGAGACCCAGTACTTC.

In this sample, this clonotype turned up many times. This chain joins TRBV27 and TRBJ2-7, with 8 bases identical to TRBD2. The germline V gene has CDR1 MNHEY and CDR2 SMNVEV (reference sequence). The CDR3 sequence is 13 residues long. V was pared by 2 bases and J by 10 bases, with 7 bases of the junction left unmatched. CDR3 bases: TGTGCCAGCAGTTTAGAGGTAGCGGGACATCAGTACTTC. Amino acid sequence: CASSLEVAGHQYF.

As to this clonotype: With a much larger clone just one base away, this may be a read error. The gene calls are TRBV5-6 and TRBJ1-5, with D unclear. Germline lookup yields CDR1 SGHDT and CDR2 YYEEEE. This CDR3 region has 15 residues. V was pared by 0 bases and J by 7 bases, with 14 bases between. CDR3 DNA sequence: TGTGCCAGCAGCTTGGCAGGTGGATTAAAACAGCCCCAGCATTTT. This translates into CASSLAGGLKQPQHF.

This clonotype was observed many times. This sequence joins TRBV5-1 and TRBJ2-2; maybe TRBD1 (6 bases). This CDR3 is built from 14 residues. Trimming took off 4 bases at V and 1 base at J, with 8 bases between the two ends. Germline CDR1 SGHRS, CDR2 YFSETQ. The CDR3 protein is CASSTGQNTGELFF. CDR3 nucleotide sequence: TGCGCCAGCAGCACGGGACAGAACACCGGGGAGCTGTTTTTT. Together with reference TRBV5-1 and TRBJ2-2, the CDR3 gives the full variable domain: KAGVTQTPRYLIKTRGQQVTLSCSPISGHRSVSWYQQTPGQGLQFLFEYFSETQRNKGNFPGRFSGRQFSNSRSEMNVSTLELGDSALYLCASSTGQNTGELFFGEGSRLTVL.

This clonotype was seen ten or more times. The J gene is TRBJ2-5, the V gene TRBV12-3 or TRBV12-4; tentatively, D is TRBD1 (5 bases). V was clipped by 5 bases and J by 5 bases, with 12 bases between them. CDR3 length: 13 residues. The CDR3: CASSLDSQETQYF. The CDR3, as DNA: TGTGCCAGCAGTCTCGACAGTCAGGAGACCCAGTACTTC.

This clonotype came up many times. The V gene is TRBV7-8, the J gene TRBJ1-1; tentative D call: TRBD1 (6 bases). The CDR3 has 16 amino acids. Germline-derived CDR1 and CDR2 are SGHVS and FQNEAQ. Trimming cost V 6 bases and J 0 bases, with 17 bases left between them. The CDR3 here is CASRGGVGLVNTEAFF. CDR3 DNA: TGTGCCAGCAGAGGGGGGGTTGGCTTGGTGAACACTGAAGCTTTCTTT.

This clonotype was seen ten or more times. Its ends do not fully match the called genes, so a read error is possible. This chain uses TRBV27 with TRBJ2-7; D unresolved. The germline CDR1 and CDR2 sequences are MNHEY and SMNVEV (reference sequence). This CDR3 spans 15 amino acids. The CDR3 reads CASRLRTASSYEQYF. DNA for the CDR3: TGTGCCAGCCGTTTAAGAACAGCGAGCTCCTACGAGCAGTACTTC.

The CDR3 region is CASTPSGSYNEQFF. CDR3 nucleotide sequence: TGTGCCAGCACCCCCAGCGGGAGTTACAATGAGCAGTTCTTC. This chain connects TRBV12-3 or TRBV12-4 to TRBJ2-1; TRBD2 aligns across 8 bases. CDR3 length: 14 amino acids. V lost 7 bases, J lost 4 bases, and 6 bases stayed unmatched.

The V call is TRBV27, the J call TRBJ2-1, with TRBD1 matching over 7 bases. V lost 5 bases and J lost 2; bases outside the gene matches: 12. This CDR3 is 17 amino acids long. The V gene's germline CDR1 is MNHEY and CDR2 SMNVEV (reference sequence). CDR3 sequence reads: CASSPHEDRVPYNEQFF. The CDR3 bases are TGTGCCAGCAGTCCACATGAAGACAGGGTACCCTACAATGAGCAGTTCTTC.

This clonotype was observed at least ten times. The chain combines TRBV6-5 with TRBJ2-4; D might be TRBD2 (5 bases). The germline gives CDR1 MNHEY, CDR2 SVGAGI. V lost 6 bases and J lost 3, with 15 bases in between. This CDR3 spans 15 amino acids. For the CDR3, the DNA is TGTGCCAGCAGGGACTCCCGGTTGGGCAAAAACATTCAGTACTTC. This codes for CASRDSRLGKNIQYF.

This clonotype has at least ten counts. This sequence joins TRBV6-1 and TRBJ2-5; 10 positions match TRBD2. This CDR3 spans 17 amino acids. Germline CDR1 MNHNS, CDR2 SASEGT. V shed 2 bases and J 4 bases; nucleotides not matched to a gene: 10. DNA for the CDR3: TGTGCCAGCAGTGAAACCTCCTCTAGCGGGAGCGGAGAGACCCAGTACTTC. It is translated as CASSETSSSGSGETQYF.

Many counts were recorded for this clonotype. V usage is TRBV5-1 and J usage is TRBJ2-1; 8 bases fit TRBD2. The germline V gene has CDR1 SGHRS and CDR2 YFSETQ. The CDR3 has 13 amino acids. V dropped 5 bases and J dropped 7; count of bases not matched to a gene: 5. DNA of the CDR3: TGCGCCAGCAGTAACGGGAGGGAGAATGAGCAGTTCTTC. It encodes CASSNGRENEQFF.

This clonotype has a count of ten or more. This rearrangement joins TRBV12-3 or TRBV12-4 to TRBJ2-7; perhaps TRBD2 as D (6 bases). Trimming took off 3 bases at V and 0 bases at J, with 12 bases between the two ends. The CDR3 sequence is 15 residues long. The CDR3 nucleotides read TGTGCCAGCAGTTTTGATGGGGGGATCTCCTACGAGCAGTACTTC. Residues: CASSFDGGISYEQYF.

The chain has TRBV29-1 and TRBJ2-1; 12 nucleotides line up with TRBD2. The CDR3 runs to 14 residues. Germline-derived CDR1 and CDR2 are SQVTM and ANQGSEA. The V and J ends lost 8 bases and 10 bases, in that order; junction bases with no gene match: 12. The CDR3 nucleotides read TGCAGCTCAATTTTTTCTAGCGGGAGGGCCGAGCAGTTCTTC. Its protein product is CSSIFSSGRAEQFF.

V and J are TRBV5-1 and TRBJ2-3, with a possible D match to TRBD1 (6 bases). This CDR3 is built from 14 residues. Trimming stripped 4 bases from V and 4 bases from J, with 13 bases between. Germline loops: CDR1 SGHRS, CDR2 YFSETQ. The CDR3 DNA follows: TGCGCCAGCAGCCCGGGACATTCCTCAGATACGCAGTATTTT. Residues: CASSPGHSSDTQYF. Drawing the rest from reference TRBV5-1 and TRBJ2-3, the complete variable domain is KAGVTQTPRYLIKTRGQQVTLSCSPISGHRSVSWYQQTPGQGLQFLFEYFSETQRNKGNFPGRFSGRQFSNSRSEMNVSTLELGDSALYLCASSPGHSSDTQYFGPGTRLTVL.

This clonotype has only one observation. The genes are TRBV12-3 or TRBV12-4 and TRBJ2-1; a weak D match, TRBD1 (6 bases). Trimming took 6 bases from V and 8 from J, leaving 17 bases between them. The CDR3 runs to 14 residues. Here the CDR3 reads CASRTGAPRYEQFF. In DNA, the CDR3 is TGTGCCAGCAGGACAGGAGCCCCCCGGTATGAGCAGTTCTTC.

The rearrangement links TRBV12-3 or TRBV12-4 to TRBJ2-3, with TRBD1 matching over 9 bases. Losses at the gene ends were 2 bases for V and 3 bases for J; bases not matched to a gene: 3. The CDR3 loop spans 15 amino acids. The CDR3 DNA sequence: TGTGCCAGCAGTTTACTAGGACAGGGGACAGATACGCAGTATTTT. Translated, it gives CASSLLGQGTDTQYF.

This clonotype has only a few counts. V usage is TRBV6-1 and J usage is TRBJ1-4; tentative D call: TRBD1 (5 bases). V was trimmed by 6 bases and J by 2 bases, leaving 13 bases between them. The CDR3 totals 15 residues. Germline V gene data show CDR1 as MNHNS and CDR2 as SASEGT. CDR3 region: CASSPLGVTNEKLFF. For the CDR3, the DNA is TGTGCCAGCAGCCCTCTGGGGGTGACTAATGAAAAACTGTTTTTT.

V and J are TRBV6-1 and TRBJ1-1; tentative D call: TRBD1 (6 bases). The CDR3 has 14 residues. V was trimmed by 6 bases and J by 5 bases, leaving 16 bases between them. Germline lookup yields CDR1 MNHNS and CDR2 SASEGT. The CDR3 region is CASSQGLGGTEAFF. The CDR3 DNA follows: TGTGCCAGCAGCCAGGGGCTGGGAGGAACTGAAGCTTTCTTT.

Ten or more counts support this clonotype. This rearrangement joins TRBV20-1 to TRBJ2-1; D may correspond to TRBD1 or TRBD2 (5 bases each). The CDR3 is made up of 13 amino acids. The germline V gene has CDR1 DFQATT and CDR2 SNEGSKA (reference sequence). V shed 4 bases and J shed 8 bases, with 15 bases lying between them. CDR3 residues: CSAKGVEGHEQFF. The CDR3 nucleotides are TGCAGTGCTAAAGGGGTTGAGGGTCATGAGCAGTTCTTC.

This clonotype has a count of ten or more. The chain is built from TRBV6-1 and TRBJ1-2; D might be TRBD1 (6 bases). Germline CDR1 reads MNHNS; CDR2 reads SASEGT. The CDR3 consists of 14 residues. The V gene lost 8 bases and the J gene lost 7 bases, with 20 bases spanning the gap. CDR3 protein: CASSPGTSFVGYTF. In DNA form, the CDR3 reads TGTGCCAGCTCTCCCGGGACATCATTTGTTGGCTACACCTTC.

Ten or more counts support this clonotype. The chain carries TRBV27 and TRBJ1-5; 10 bases align to TRBD1. The CDR3 has 15 residues. CDR1 and CDR2 from the germline V gene are MNHEY and SMNVEV (reference sequence). V lost 6 bases to trimming and J lost 7 bases; unmatched junction nucleotides: 9. The CDR3 DNA is TGTGCCAGCAGCTCCGGGACAGGGGAAAGACAGCCCCAGCATTTT. Translated, it gives CASSSGTGERQPQHF.

This clonotype was seen at least ten times. J is TRBJ2-3 and V is TRBV11-1, with D unclear. The CDR3 is 11 residues long. The V end lost 6 bases, the J end lost 8 bases, and 9 bases lay between the germline ends. Germline V gives CDR1 SGHAT, CDR2 FQDESV (reference sequence). The CDR3 sequence is CASSNHRTQYF. The CDR3 nucleotides read TGTGCCAGCAGTAACCATCGTACGCAGTATTTT.